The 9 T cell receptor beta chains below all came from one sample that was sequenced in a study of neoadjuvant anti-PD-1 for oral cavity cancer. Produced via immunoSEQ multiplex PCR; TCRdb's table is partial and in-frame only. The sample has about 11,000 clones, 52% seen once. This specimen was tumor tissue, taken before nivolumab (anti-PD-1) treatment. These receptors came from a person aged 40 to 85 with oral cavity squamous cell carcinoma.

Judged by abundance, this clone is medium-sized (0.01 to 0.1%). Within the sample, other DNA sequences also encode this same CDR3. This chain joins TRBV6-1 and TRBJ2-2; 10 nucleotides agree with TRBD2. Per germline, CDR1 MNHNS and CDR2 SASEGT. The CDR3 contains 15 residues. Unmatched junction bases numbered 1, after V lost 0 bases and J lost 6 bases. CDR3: CASSEAAGGPGELFF. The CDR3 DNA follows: TGTGCCAGCAGTGAAGCAGCGGGGGGGCCCGGGGAGCTGTTTTTT.

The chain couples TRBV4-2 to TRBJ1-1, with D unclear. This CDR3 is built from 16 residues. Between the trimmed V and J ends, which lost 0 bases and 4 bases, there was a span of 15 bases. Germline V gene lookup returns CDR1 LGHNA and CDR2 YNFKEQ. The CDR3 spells CASSQDPLGFGTEAFF. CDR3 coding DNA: TGTGCCAGCAGCCAAGATCCGCTGGGTTTCGGCACTGAAGCTTTCTTT.

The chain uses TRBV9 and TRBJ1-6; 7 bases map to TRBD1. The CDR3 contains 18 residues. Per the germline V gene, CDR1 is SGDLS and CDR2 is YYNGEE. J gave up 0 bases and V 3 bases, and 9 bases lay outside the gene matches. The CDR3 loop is CASSEGQAPSSYNSPLHF. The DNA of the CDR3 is TGTGCCAGCAGCGAAGGACAGGCCCCAAGCTCCTATAATTCACCCCTCCACTTT.

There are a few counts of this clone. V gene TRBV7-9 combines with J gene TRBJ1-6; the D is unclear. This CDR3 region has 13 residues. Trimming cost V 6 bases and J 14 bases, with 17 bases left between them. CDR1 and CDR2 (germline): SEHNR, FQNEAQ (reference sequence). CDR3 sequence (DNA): TGTGCCAGCAGGCGTGGGGTCCTCGGGGCCCTCCACTTT. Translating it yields CASRRGVLGALHF. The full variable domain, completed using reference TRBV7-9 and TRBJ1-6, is DTGVSQNPRHKITKRGQNVTFRCDPISEHNRLYWYRQTLGQGPEFLTYFQNEAQLEKSRLLSDRFSAERPKGSFSTLEIQRTEQGDSAMYLCASRRGVLGALHFGNGTRLTVT.

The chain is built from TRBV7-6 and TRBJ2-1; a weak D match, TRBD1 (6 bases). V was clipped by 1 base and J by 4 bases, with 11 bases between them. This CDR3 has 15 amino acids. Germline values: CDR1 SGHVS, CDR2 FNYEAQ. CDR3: CASSLEARGYNEQFF. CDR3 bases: TGTGCCAGCAGCTTAGAGGCTAGGGGGTACAATGAGCAGTTCTTC.

In nucleotides, the CDR3 is TGTGCCAGCTGCGCCCAGGGAGGTCAGGGACCATCCTACGAGCAGTACTTC. Its protein product is CASCAQGGQGPSYEQYF. J is TRBJ2-7 and V is TRBV18; D is possibly TRBD2 (6 bases). V was pared by 7 bases and J by 1 base, with 23 bases between. The CDR3 extends over 17 amino acids. Germline V gene data show CDR1 as KGHSH and CDR2 as LQKENI.

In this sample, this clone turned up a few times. The CDR3 DNA is TGTGCCAGCAGCTTAGGGACAGTGAACACTGAAGCTTTCTTT. Translated, it gives CASSLGTVNTEAFF. The chain employs TRBV7-8 and TRBJ1-1, with D tentatively TRBD1 (6 bases). CDR1 is SGHVS, CDR2 FQNEAQ, per germline. Trimming took off 1 base at V and 0 bases at J, with 6 bases between the two ends. This CDR3 has 14 residues.

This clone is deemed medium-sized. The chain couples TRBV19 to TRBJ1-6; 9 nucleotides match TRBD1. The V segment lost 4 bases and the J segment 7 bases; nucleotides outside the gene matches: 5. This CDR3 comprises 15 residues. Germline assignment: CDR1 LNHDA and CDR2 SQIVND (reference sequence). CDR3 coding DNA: TGTGCCAGTAGTACAGAACAGGGGGCGAATTCACCCCTCCACTTT. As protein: CASSTEQGANSPLHF.

The CDR3 DNA follows: TGTGCCAGCAGTTCGGTACAGGGCTTTCGCCGGTACGAGCAGTACTTC. It yields the protein CASSSVQGFRRYEQYF. The J gene is TRBJ2-7, the V gene TRBV28; possible D gene TRBD1, 6 bases. The V end was cut by 4 bases, the J end by 4 bases, with 20 bases between. Germline CDR1 reads MDHEN; CDR2 reads SYDVKM. CDR3 length: 16 amino acids.